Following are 14 T cell receptor beta chains from one sample sequenced in a study of cytomegalovirus exposure and HLA in healthy donors. In the PCR, 60 Vbeta and 13 Jbeta primers were used. Measured with immunoSEQ multiplex PCR; TCRdb has only the in-frame clones, and not every one. This sample carries some 180,000 clones, 75% to 85% of them seen once, and the ten largest clones take around 1.5%. The specimen was PBMCs. Receptors were obtained from a man aged 18 to 30 in good health and CMV-seronegative.

The chain combines TRBV9 with TRBJ1-2, with 9 bases fitting TRBD1. The germline V gene has CDR1 SGDLS and CDR2 YYNGEE. This CDR3 is 15 amino acids long. Germline trimming cut 4 bases from V and 2 bases from J; bases unmatched to any gene: 6. The CDR3 DNA reads as TGTGCCAGCAGCAACCCGGGACAGGGCAACTATGGCTACACCTTC. It specifies CASSNPGQGNYGYTF.

This clone has only one observation. The chain uses TRBV6-1 and TRBJ2-2; TRBD1 matches at 9 bases. CDR1 MNHNS and CDR2 SASEGT come from the germline V gene. V shed 5 bases and J 6 bases; nucleotides not matched to a gene: 4. This CDR3 comprises 14 residues. In DNA, the CDR3 is TGTGCCAGCAGTAGGACAGGGGTAGCCGGGGAGCTGTTTTTT. Its translation is CASSRTGVAGELFF.

The chain links TRBV28 to TRBJ2-5, with D hard to call. V was shortened by 6 bases and J by 0 bases, with 5 bases between the two germline ends. The CDR3 contains 12 residues. CDR1 MDHEN and CDR2 SYDVKM come from the germline V gene. The CDR3 coding sequence is TGTGCCAGCAGCCTAAACCAAGAGACCCAGTACTTC. Encoded protein: CASSLNQETQYF.

J is TRBJ2-6 and V is TRBV5-1; D gene uncertain. V lost 4 bases to trimming and J lost 0 bases, with 23 bases between them. This CDR3 has 20 amino acids. Germline CDR1 SGHRS, CDR2 YFSETQ. The CDR3 protein is CASSLYPTPRMNSGANVLTF. In nucleotides, the CDR3 is TGCGCCAGCAGCCTCTACCCCACCCCCAGGATGAACTCTGGGGCCAACGTCCTGACTTTC.

This chain links TRBV9 with TRBJ1-1; possible D gene TRBD1, 6 bases. V dropped 0 bases and J dropped 0 bases, with 9 bases sitting between them. The germline V gene has CDR1 SGDLS and CDR2 YYNGEE. CDR3 length equals 15 residues. The CDR3 DNA reads TGTGCCAGCAGCGTAGTTTGGGGGCTGAACACTGAAGCTTTCTTT. This encodes CASSVVWGLNTEAFF.

The chain combines TRBV7-9 with TRBJ2-7; TRBD1 matches at 7 bases. In germline, CDR1 is SEHNR, CDR2 FQNEAQ (reference sequence). The CDR3 is made up of 14 amino acids. V dropped 3 bases and J dropped 4; count of bases not matched to a gene: 6. CDR3 protein: CASSFPGQDYEQYF. Here the CDR3 DNA reads TGTGCCAGCAGCTTCCCTGGACAGGATTACGAGCAGTACTTC.

DNA of the CDR3: TGTGCCAGTAGTACACGGACTAGCGGGACCTACGAGCAGTACTTC. Encoded protein: CASSTRTSGTYEQYF. This sequence joins TRBV19 and TRBJ2-7, with TRBD2 matching over 12 bases. Germline V gene data show CDR1 as LNHDA and CDR2 as SQIVND (reference sequence). Trimming removed 4 bases from V and 2 bases from J; junction bases left unmatched: 3. The CDR3 is 15 amino acids.

The V call is TRBV19, the J call TRBJ2-7, with D hard to call. There are 12 residues in the CDR3. Germline CDR1 and CDR2: LNHDA and SQIVND (reference sequence). V was shortened by 5 bases and J by 9 bases, with 14 bases between the two germline ends. CDR3 nucleotide sequence: TGTGCCAGTAGTCCTCCGACTGGCGGGCAGTACTTC. It translates to CASSPPTGGQYF.

The chain has TRBV10-2 and TRBJ1-1; 7 bases are shared with TRBD1. The CDR3 sequence is 18 residues long. Per the germline V gene, CDR1 is WSHSY and CDR2 is SAAADI. Trimming removed 3 bases from V and 0 bases from J; junction bases left unmatched: 13. The CDR3 is CASSDSSRGTAMNTEAFF. For the CDR3, the DNA is TGCGCCAGCAGTGATTCATCTCGCGGGACAGCCATGAACACTGAAGCTTTCTTT.

This rearrangement joins TRBV28 to TRBJ1-2; no definite D call. Germline V gene data show CDR1 as MDHEN and CDR2 as SYDVKM. V lost 10 bases to trimming and J lost 2 bases, with 20 bases between them. This CDR3 spans 15 amino acids. The CDR3 loop is CAILPTDALNYGYTF. CDR3 sequence (DNA): TGTGCCATCCTCCCTACAGACGCTTTAAACTATGGCTACACCTTC.

This clone came up once. The rearrangement joins TRBV10-3 to TRBJ2-5, with TRBD1 identical over 8 bases. Germline trimming cut 0 bases from V and 5 bases from J; bases unmatched to any gene: 14. The V gene's germline CDR1 is ENHRY and CDR2 SYGVKD. The CDR3 covers 18 residues. The CDR3 DNA reads as TGTGCCATCAGTGAGTCAGCCGGCAGCAGGGGGCGTGGGGAGACCCAGTACTTC. It translates to CAISESAGSRGRGETQYF.

The sample holds one count of this clone. The chain links TRBV21-1 to TRBJ1-1; the D call in the table, TRBD1, was not verified against the DNA. TRBV21-1 is a recognized pseudogene. The CDR3 is 15 residues long. The CDR3 DNA sequence: TGTGCCAGCAGCAAAACCCCAGTTATGAACACTGAAGCTTTCTTT. This sequence encodes CASSKTPVMNTEAFF.

J is TRBJ2-3 and V is TRBV6-5; weak D call: TRBD2 (5 bases). V lost 8 bases to trimming and J lost 2 bases, with 11 bases between them. CDR3 size: 13 residues. Looked up from germline, CDR1 is MNHEY and CDR2 is SVGAGI. The CDR3 protein is CASGSSPTDTQYF. In DNA, the CDR3 is TGTGCCAGCGGTTCTAGCCCCACAGATACGCAGTATTTT.

This clone was seen only a few times. The chain recombines TRBV27 with TRBJ1-5; D call uncertain. The V gene lost 3 bases and the J gene lost 3 bases, with 9 bases spanning the gap. The CDR3 contains 14 residues. CDR1 and CDR2 from the germline V gene are MNHEY and SMNVEV (reference sequence). DNA of the CDR3: TGTGCCAGCAGTTTGGAACAGTCCAATCAGCCCCAGCATTTT. The encoded protein is CASSLEQSNQPQHF.